This T cell receptor (beta chain) comes out of a study of shared clonotypes between healthy human individuals. Study details: The study used three CD4 naive, three CD4 memory, two CD8 naive and one CD8 memory plate per donor. Broader study findings: Shared clonotypes across all four donors exceeded non-shared ones in generation probability.

Each PCR replicate from the sorted subsets contained around 200 ng DNA, which is tens of thousands of T cell genomes. Original handling: Junction-only sequences produced by ImmunoSEQ had no quality scores, so filtering differed. Sequencing used immunoSEQ multiplex PCR; TCRdb keeps in-frame clones, though not all of them. That table gives V, J and clone size, and the DNA gave D and trimming. The repertoire holds about 120,000 clones, with around 68% as singletons. Of note for this clone: Its antigen is not known.

The CDR3 is made up of 14 amino acids. The sequence was collected from a woman between 25 and 40 years old in good health. Material for sequencing was memory CD8+ T cells sorted from blood. The subset denotes: CD45RO+ cells pooled with CCR7-negative TemRA cells. The chain joins TRBV5-2 to TRBJ1-4; the D call TRBD1 from the table was never checked on the DNA. TRBV5-2 is a pseudogene segment. The CDR3: CASSQDWRDSKLFF. CDR3 DNA sequence: TGCGCCAGCAGCCAAGATTGGCGGGACAGTAAACTGTTTTTT.